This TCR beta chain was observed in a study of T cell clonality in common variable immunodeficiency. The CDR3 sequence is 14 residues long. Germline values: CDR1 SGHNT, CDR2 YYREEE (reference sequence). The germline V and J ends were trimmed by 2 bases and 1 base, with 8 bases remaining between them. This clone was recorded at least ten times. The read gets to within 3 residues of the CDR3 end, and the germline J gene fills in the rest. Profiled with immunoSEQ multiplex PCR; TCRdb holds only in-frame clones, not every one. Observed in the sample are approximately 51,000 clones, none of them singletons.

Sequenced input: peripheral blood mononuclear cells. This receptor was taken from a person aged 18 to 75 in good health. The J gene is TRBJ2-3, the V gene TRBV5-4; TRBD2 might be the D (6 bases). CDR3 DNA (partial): TGTGCCAGCAGCTTCAGGAGGGGCACAGATACG. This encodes CASSFRRGTDT. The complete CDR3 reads CASSFRRGTDTQYF.